Listed below are T cell receptor beta chains from one sample, sequenced in a study of T cell repertoires in cytomegalovirus infection. These receptors are not linked to any known antigen. TCRdb used MiXCR to reprocess the reads, holding one entry per CDR3 protein. The table shows 900,000 to 950,000 distinct CDR3 sequences, with less than 35% occurring only once. Sequencing was performed on cultured CD8+ T cells from PBMCs, taken from culture after CMV antigen stimulation. The receptors derive from a human donor in good health (CMV status not recorded). Some clones in this sample may be carry-over from other donors' samples. The CDR3 runs from the conserved cysteine through the conserved F or W. D genes are given only for firm matches. Not all rows give a size; the values are once, few, many and, for expanded clones, a class.

CDR3 protein	CDR3 DNA	D gene	J gene	V gene	clone size
CASMDRVGTGANVLTF	TGTGCCAGTATGGACAGGGTGGGCACTGGGGCCAACGTCCTGACTTTC	TRBD1	TRBJ2-6	TRBV19	few
CASSPPLLAGGEDTQYF	TGTGCCAGCAGCCCGCCCCTACTAGCGGGGGGCGAAGATACGCAGTATTTT	TRBD2	TRBJ2-3	TRBV7-9	few
CARIGGGAYNEQFF	TGTGCCCGAATCGGCGGGGGAGCCTACAATGAGCAGTTCTTC	TRBD2	TRBJ2-1	TRBV2	once
CASTSGRILQETQYF	TGTGCCAGCACCTCGGGGCGGATCCTTCAAGAGACCCAGTACTTC	-	TRBJ2-5	TRBV12-3/TRBV12-4	-
CASSLRGPQSSTDTQYF	TGTGCCAGCAGTCTCCGGGGACCCCAGTCTAGCACAGATACGCAGTATTTT	-	TRBJ2-3	TRBV6-5	-
CANQYRANTEAFF	TGTGCCAACCAGTACAGGGCGAACACTGAAGCTTTCTTT	-	TRBJ1-1	TRBV6-1	-
CASSEAEEAFF	TGTGCCAGCAGTGAGGCGGAAGAAGCTTTCTTT	-	TRBJ1-1	TRBV6-1	-
CASSPGGDVRNEQFF	TGTGCCAGCAGCCCAGGCGGGGACGTGAGGAATGAGCAGTTCTTC	-	TRBJ2-1	TRBV9	few
CASSSRGGSGELFF	TGTGCCAGCAGCTCCAGGGGGGGGTCCGGGGAGCTGTTTTTT	-	TRBJ2-2	TRBV7-6	few
CASSLTAGGGEETQYF	TGTGCCAGCAGTTTAACGGCGGGGGGCGGAGAAGAGACCCAGTACTTC	TRBD2	TRBJ2-5	TRBV12-3/TRBV12-4	few
CASSYSQTGTDTQYF	TGTGCCAGCAGTTACTCCCAGACCGGGACAGATACGCAGTATTTT	-	TRBJ2-3	TRBV6-6	few
CASETFRLTGELFF	TGTGCCAGCGAGACCTTCCGGCTGACCGGGGAGCTGTTTTTT	-	TRBJ2-2	TRBV6-2/TRBV6-3	-
CASSQGDRGGYGYTF	TGTGCCAGCAGCCAAGGGGACAGGGGAGGCTATGGCTACACCTTC	TRBD1	TRBJ1-2	TRBV4-2	few
CASSPHRGRSIQYF	TGTGCCAGCAGCCCCCACAGGGGGCGATCCATTCAGTACTTC	TRBD1	TRBJ2-4	TRBV12-3/TRBV12-4	many
CASSLLGPVGGQGSGTEAFF	TGTGCCAGCAGCTTATTGGGGCCCGTGGGGGGACAGGGGAGCGGAACTGAAGCTTTCTTT	TRBD1	TRBJ1-1	TRBV7-6	-
CASSTRGGAIGYEQFF	TGTGCCAGCAGCACTCGCGGGGGAGCGATTGGGTATGAGCAGTTCTTC	TRBD2	TRBJ2-1	TRBV9	-
CASSKEVSTDTQYF	TGTGCCAGTAGTAAGGAGGTGAGCACAGATACGCAGTATTTT	-	TRBJ2-3	TRBV19	-
CASSQDISEAFF	TGCGCCAGCAGCCAGGACATCTCTGAAGCTTTCTTT	-	TRBJ1-1	TRBV4-1	-
CASSQGRRGQGYGYTF	TGTGCCAGCAGCCAGGGGCGGAGGGGGCAGGGCTATGGCTACACCTTC	TRBD1	TRBJ1-2	TRBV7-2	-
CASSFGGEGPYEQYF	TGTGCCAGCAGTTTTGGGGGGGAGGGACCCTACGAGCAGTACTTC	TRBD2	TRBJ2-7	TRBV27	few
CASSLGDSLEQYF	TGTGCCAGCAGCTTGGGCGACAGCCTCGAGCAGTACTTC	-	TRBJ2-7	TRBV5-6	many
CASSLILIETRYF	TGTGCCAGCAGTTTAATCCTTATAGAGACCCGGTACTTC	-	TRBJ2-5	TRBV12-3/TRBV12-4	once
CASSFGRQGTQYF	TGTGCCAGCAGTTTTGGCAGGCAAGGGACCCAGTACTTC	-	TRBJ2-5	TRBV27	-
CSVGGRGAGQPQHF	TGCAGCGTCGGGGGGCGCGGGGCAGGTCAGCCCCAGCATTTT	-	TRBJ1-5	TRBV29-1	few